This TCR beta chain was sequenced during a study of blood T cells in healthy people across ages. Study-wide points: The fall in TCR beta diversity per million T cells was roughly linear with age.

Concerning this clonotype: Its antigen is as yet unknown.

The use of a sample-barcoded 5' primer and a J-beta primer mix characterized a second PCR of roughly 6 to 11 cycles. TCRdb independently ran MiXCR on the 5' RACE reads; one entry per CDR3 protein. The data contain more than 700,000 distinct CDR3 sequences, about half of them seen just once; the ten biggest clones take up around a sixth. The CDR3 has 11 residues. The ends were cut back, 6 bases at V and 7 bases at J, with 7 bases in the middle. Source material: blood. The TCR originated in a man older than 75 in good health. V and J are TRBV12-3 or TRBV12-4 and TRBJ2-1, with D hard to call. The CDR3 nucleotides read TGTGCCAGCAGGACGAGGAATGAGCAGTTCTTC. Protein: CASRTRNEQFF.